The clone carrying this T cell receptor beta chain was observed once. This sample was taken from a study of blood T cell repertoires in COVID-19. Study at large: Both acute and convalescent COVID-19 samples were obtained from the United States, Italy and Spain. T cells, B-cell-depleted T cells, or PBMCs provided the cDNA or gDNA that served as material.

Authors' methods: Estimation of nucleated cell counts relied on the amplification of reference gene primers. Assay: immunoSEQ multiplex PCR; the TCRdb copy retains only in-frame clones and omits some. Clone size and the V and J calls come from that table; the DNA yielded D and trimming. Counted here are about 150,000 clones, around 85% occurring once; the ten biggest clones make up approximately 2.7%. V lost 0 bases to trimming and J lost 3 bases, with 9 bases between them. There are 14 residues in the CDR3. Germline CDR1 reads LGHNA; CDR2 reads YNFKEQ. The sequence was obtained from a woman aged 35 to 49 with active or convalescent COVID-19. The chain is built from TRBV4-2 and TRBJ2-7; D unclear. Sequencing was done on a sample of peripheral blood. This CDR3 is CASSQDLTDYEQYF. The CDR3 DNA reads TGTGCCAGCAGCCAAGATCTGACTGACTACGAGCAGTACTTC.